A single sample is the source of the 18 T cell receptor beta chains below, sequenced in a study of cytomegalovirus exposure and HLA in healthy donors. The PCR contained 60 Vbeta and 13 Jbeta primers. Measured with immunoSEQ multiplex PCR; TCRdb has only the in-frame clones, and not every one. The data contain around 120,000 clones, roughly two thirds of them singletons. Specimen: PBMCs. The receptors were sampled from a man between 25 and 39 years old in good health and CMV-seropositive.

This chain links TRBV12-5 with TRBJ2-7, with unresolved D. The CDR3 is 15 residues long. Germline V gene lookup returns CDR1 LGHNT and CDR2 FRNRAP. V dropped 0 bases and J dropped 6 bases, with 15 bases sitting between them. CDR3 nucleotide sequence: TGTGCTAGTGGTTTGGTACGGTCCGCTTTCGTCGAGCAGTACTTC. Translating gives CASGLVRSAFVEQYF.

The V call is TRBV2, the J call TRBJ1-5, with 9 bases fitting TRBD1. The germline gives CDR1 SNHLY, CDR2 FYNNEI. The CDR3 is made up of 15 amino acids. J lost 3 bases, V lost 5 bases, and 5 bases had no gene match. CDR3 DNA: TGTGCCAGCAGTTGGGACAGGGTGGACAATCAGCCCCAGCATTTT. Translation: CASSWDRVDNQPQHF.

The chain combines TRBV27 with TRBJ2-7; D is undetermined. Germline V lookup: CDR1 MNHEY, CDR2 SMNVEV (reference sequence). Trimming took off 5 bases at V and 1 base at J, with 9 bases between the two ends. The length of the CDR3 is 13 residues. The CDR3 DNA follows: TGTGCCAGCAGTCCCCTCGGGTCCTACGAGCAGTACTTC. This gives the protein CASSPLGSYEQYF.

This clone appeared once. The rearrangement uses TRBV23-1 and TRBJ1-4; the D gene is possibly TRBD1 (6 bases). TRBV23-1 falls under the ORF class, with uncertain function. CDR3 length: 12 amino acids. Trimming removed 8 bases at V and 5 bases at J, with 9 bases between. The chain's CDR3 is CASRQANEKLFF. CDR3 nucleotide sequence: TGCGCCAGCCGACAGGCAAATGAAAAACTGTTTTTT.

The chain recombines TRBV6-5 with TRBJ2-1; tentative D call: TRBD1 (5 bases). The V end lost 2 bases, the J end lost 4 bases, and 12 bases lay between the germline ends. The CDR3 is made up of 15 amino acids. Germline values: CDR1 MNHEY, CDR2 SVGAGI. Here the CDR3 DNA reads TGTGCCAGCAGTTACGTTTCAGGGCTGTACAATGAGCAGTTCTTC. Amino acid sequence: CASSYVSGLYNEQFF.

The CDR3 spells CASSKDGYSLSNQPQHF. CDR3 in DNA: TGTGCCAGCAGCAAAGATGGTTACAGCTTGAGCAATCAGCCCCAGCATTTT. The chain links TRBV21-1 to TRBJ1-5; the table names TRBD1, a call not compared with the DNA. TRBV21-1 constitutes a pseudogene. CDR3 length: 17 residues.

The rearrangement joins TRBV9 to TRBJ2-1, with TRBD2 matching 10 bases. This CDR3 contains 16 residues. V was pared by 0 bases and J by 8 bases, with 8 bases of the junction left unmatched. The germline V gene has CDR1 SGDLS and CDR2 YYNGEE. This chain's CDR3 is CASSVVLLAGIDEQFF. CDR3 nucleotides: TGTGCCAGCAGCGTAGTTTTACTAGCGGGAATCGATGAGCAGTTCTTC. The variable domain in full, with the rest retrieved from reference TRBV9 and TRBJ2-1, is DSGVTQTPKHLITATGQRVTLRCSPRSGDLSVYWYQQSLDQGLQFLIQYYNGEERAKGNILERFSAQQFPDLHSELNLSSLELGDSALYFCASSVVLLAGIDEQFFGPGTRLTVL.

Here the CDR3 DNA reads TGCAGCGCGGGACTGCCCGGAATGGAGCAGTTCTTC. It is translated as CSAGLPGMEQFF. V and J are TRBV29-1 and TRBJ2-1, with D possibly being TRBD2 (6 bases). Trimming shortened V by 7 bases and J by 10 bases, and 17 bases separated the two germline ends. The length of the CDR3 is 12 residues. Germline V gene data show CDR1 as SQVTM and CDR2 as ANQGSEA.

This clone was found once. J is TRBJ1-4 and V is TRBV4-1, with 10 bases identical to TRBD1. The CDR3 is 16 amino acids. J gave up 8 bases and V 2 bases, and 8 bases lay outside the gene matches. The V gene's germline CDR1 is MGHRA and CDR2 YSYEKL. CDR3 residues: CASSQPGTGVREKLFF. In nucleotides, the CDR3 is TGCGCCAGCAGCCAACCGGGGACAGGGGTGCGAGAAAAACTGTTTTTT.

The V and J genes are TRBV7-8 and TRBJ1-5, with 9 positions matching TRBD1. The CDR3 is 18 residues long. Trimming at V came to 1 base and at J to 3 bases, leaving 10 bases not matched to a gene. Germline CDR1 is SGHVS and CDR2 is FQNEAQ. The CDR3 sequence: CASSLEGTGTVDNQPQHF. The CDR3 DNA is TGTGCCAGCAGCTTAGAGGGGACAGGGACAGTAGACAATCAGCCCCAGCATTTT. The full variable domain, rest sourced from reference TRBV7-8 and TRBJ1-5, is GAGVSQSPRYKVAKRGQDVALRCDPISGHVSLFWYQQALGQGPEFLTYFQNEAQLDKSGLPSDRFFAERPEGSVSTLKIQRTQQEDSAVYLCASSLEGTGTVDNQPQHFGDGTRLSIL.

V and J are TRBV6-6 and TRBJ1-1; D is undetermined. The germline V gene encodes CDR1 MNHNY and CDR2 SVGAGI (reference sequence). The CDR3 loop spans 13 amino acids. Trimming shortened V by 6 bases and J by 7 bases, and 15 bases separated the two germline ends. For the CDR3, the DNA is TGTGCCAGCAGCCGCCCGGGTCCTAGTGAAGCTTTCTTT. Translated, it gives CASSRPGPSEAFF.

This clone showed up just a few times. In DNA form, the CDR3 reads TGTGCCATCAGTGAGTCGAGGCAGGGGGCTTATGAAAAACTGTTTTTT. Its translation is CAISESRQGAYEKLFF. The J gene is TRBJ1-4, the V gene TRBV10-3; 8 positions match TRBD1. The germline CDR1 and CDR2 sequences are ENHRY and SYGVKD. Trimming took 0 bases from V and 6 from J; bases not matched to a gene: 6. This CDR3 is built from 16 residues.

This CDR3 reads CASSYPREFDYNEQFF. For the CDR3, the DNA is TGTGCCAGCAGTTACCCGAGGGAGTTTGACTACAATGAGCAGTTCTTC. The chain has TRBV28 and TRBJ2-1; possibly TRBD2 for D (5 bases). This CDR3 region has 16 residues. CDR1 and CDR2 (germline): MDHEN, SYDVKM. V was shortened by 4 bases and J by 3 bases, with 16 bases between the two germline ends.

This clone has a handful of counts. The chain employs TRBV19 and TRBJ2-7; TRBD1 aligns across 9 bases. V trimming: 5 bases; J trimming: 3 bases; junction bases outside the gene matches: 11. CDR1 is LNHDA and CDR2 is SQIVND in the germline V gene (reference sequence). There are 16 residues in the CDR3. CDR3: CASSEIQGAAVYEQYF. CDR3 in DNA: TGTGCCAGTAGTGAGATACAGGGGGCTGCTGTCTACGAGCAGTACTTC.

Details on this clone: The sample carries other DNA sequences with the same CDR3. The chain carries TRBV5-1 and TRBJ2-3; a possible D gene is TRBD2 (5 bases). The germline gives CDR1 SGHRS, CDR2 YFSETQ. The CDR3 loop spans 14 amino acids. V was clipped by 2 bases and J by 0 bases, with 7 bases between them. In DNA form, the CDR3 reads TGCGCCAGCAGCTTAAGAGGGAGCACAGATACGCAGTATTTT. Encoded protein: CASSLRGSTDTQYF.

This chain uses TRBV5-6 with TRBJ2-4; D not certain. With 4 bases removed from V and 4 bases from J, the gap between germline ends came to 15 bases. Germline values: CDR1 SGHDT, CDR2 YYEEEE. CDR3 length equals 15 residues. Written as DNA, the CDR3 is TGTGCCAGCAGCCAATATTCAGCCGGGAAAAACATTCAGTACTTC. It encodes CASSQYSAGKNIQYF.

This chain links TRBV18 with TRBJ1-3; 12 bases agree with TRBD1. The CDR3 is 17 amino acids. In germline, CDR1 is KGHSH, CDR2 LQKENI. J lost 0 bases, V lost 4 bases, and 4 bases had no gene match. The CDR3 loop is CASSRGTGGSSGNTIYF. CDR3 DNA sequence: TGTGCCAGCTCACGCGGGACAGGGGGCTCCTCTGGAAACACCATATATTTT.

The chain combines TRBV4-2 with TRBJ2-1; 9 bases fit TRBD1. J was trimmed by 4 bases and V by 2 bases; bases with no gene match: 18. The CDR3 is 20 amino acids. Looked up from germline, CDR1 is LGHNA and CDR2 is YNFKEQ. CDR3 in amino acids: CASSQPGGTGFSSTYNEQFF. The CDR3, as DNA: TGTGCCAGCAGCCAACCCGGGGGGACAGGGTTCTCCTCAACTTACAATGAGCAGTTCTTC.